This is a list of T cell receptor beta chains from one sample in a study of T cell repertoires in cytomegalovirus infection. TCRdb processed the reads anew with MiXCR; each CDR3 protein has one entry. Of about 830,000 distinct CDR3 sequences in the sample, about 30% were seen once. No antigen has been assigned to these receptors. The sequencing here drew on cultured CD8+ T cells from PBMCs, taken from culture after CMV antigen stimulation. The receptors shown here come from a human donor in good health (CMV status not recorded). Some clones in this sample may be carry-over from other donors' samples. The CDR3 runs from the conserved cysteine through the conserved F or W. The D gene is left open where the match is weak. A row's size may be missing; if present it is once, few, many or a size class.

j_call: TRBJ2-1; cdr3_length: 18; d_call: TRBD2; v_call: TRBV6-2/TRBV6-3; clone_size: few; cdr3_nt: TGTGCCAGCAGTTACTCGCCCAAACGTCGACTAGCTATGGATGAGCAGTTCTTC; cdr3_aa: CASSYSPKRRLAMDEQFF
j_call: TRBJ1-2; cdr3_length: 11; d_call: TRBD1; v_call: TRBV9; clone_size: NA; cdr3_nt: TGTGCCAGCAGCGAACAGGGGGCGCACACCTTC; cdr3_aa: CASSEQGAHTF
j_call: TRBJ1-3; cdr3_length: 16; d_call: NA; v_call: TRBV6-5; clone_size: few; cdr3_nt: TGTGCCAGCAGCCTTTCGAGAAGCGCCTTTGGAAACACCATATATTTT; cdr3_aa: CASSLSRSAFGNTIYF
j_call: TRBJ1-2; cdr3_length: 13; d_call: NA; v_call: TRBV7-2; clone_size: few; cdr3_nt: TGTGCCAGCAGATCCGACACTAGCTATGGCTACACCTTC; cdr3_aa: CASRSDTSYGYTF
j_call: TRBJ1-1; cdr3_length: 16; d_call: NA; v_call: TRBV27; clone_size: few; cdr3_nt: TGTGCCAGCAGTGTCATATCCGGGCCGATGAACACTGAAGCTTTCTTT; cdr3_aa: CASSVISGPMNTEAFF
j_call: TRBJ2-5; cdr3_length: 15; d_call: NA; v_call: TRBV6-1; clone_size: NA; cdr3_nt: TGTGCCAGCAGTGAAGCGCCGGGGGTTATGGAGACCCAGTACTTC; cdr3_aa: CASSEAPGVMETQYF
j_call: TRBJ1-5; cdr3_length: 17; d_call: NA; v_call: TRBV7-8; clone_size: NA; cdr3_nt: TGTGCCAGCAGCTTATCCGGAAATCCTCTCCGCAATCAGCCCCAGCATTTT; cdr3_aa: CASSLSGNPLRNQPQHF
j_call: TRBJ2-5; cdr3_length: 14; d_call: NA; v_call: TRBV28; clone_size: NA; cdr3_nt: TGTGCCAGCAGTTTATTGCCAGCCCAAGAGACCCAGTACTTC; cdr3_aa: CASSLLPAQETQYF
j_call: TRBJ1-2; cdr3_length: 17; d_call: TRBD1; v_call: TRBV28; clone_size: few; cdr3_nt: TGTGCCAGCAGCCTACTAGATACAGGGGGCAGTAGCGGTGGCTACACCTTC; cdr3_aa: CASSLLDTGGSSGGYTF
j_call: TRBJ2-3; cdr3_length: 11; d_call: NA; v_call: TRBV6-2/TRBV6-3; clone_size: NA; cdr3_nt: TGTGCCAGCGAGGCCGCTTATACGCAGTATTTT; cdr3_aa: CASEAAYTQYF
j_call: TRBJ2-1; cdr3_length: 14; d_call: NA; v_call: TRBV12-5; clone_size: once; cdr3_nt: TGTGCTAGTGGTTTGGTGGGGGGCTACAATGAGCAGTTCTTC; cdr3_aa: CASGLVGGYNEQFF
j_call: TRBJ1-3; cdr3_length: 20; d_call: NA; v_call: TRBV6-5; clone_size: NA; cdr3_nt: TGTGCCAGCAGTTACCTACCCCCGGACAGCCCAAAAGCCTCTGGAAACACCATATATTTT; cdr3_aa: CASSYLPPDSPKASGNTIYF
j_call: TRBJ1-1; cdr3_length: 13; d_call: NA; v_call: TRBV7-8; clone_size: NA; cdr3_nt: TGTGCCAGCAGCTTACAAGTACACACTGAAGCTTTCTTT; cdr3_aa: CASSLQVHTEAFF
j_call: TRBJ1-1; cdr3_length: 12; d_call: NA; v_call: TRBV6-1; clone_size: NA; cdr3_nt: TGTGCCAGCAGTGACCTGGTACCTGAAGCTTTCTTT; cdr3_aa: CASSDLVPEAFF
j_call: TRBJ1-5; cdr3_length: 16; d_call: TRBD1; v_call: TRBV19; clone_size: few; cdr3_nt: TGTGCCAGTAGTTCCCCAGGGGGCTATAGCAATCAGCCCCAGCATTTT; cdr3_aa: CASSSPGGYSNQPQHF
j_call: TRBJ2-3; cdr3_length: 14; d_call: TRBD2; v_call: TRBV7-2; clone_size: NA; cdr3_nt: TGTGCCAGCAGCTCAACGGGGGGTAGGGATACGCAGTATTTT; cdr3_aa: CASSSTGGRDTQYF
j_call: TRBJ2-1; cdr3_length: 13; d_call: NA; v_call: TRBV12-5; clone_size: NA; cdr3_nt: TGTGCTAGTGGTTGGGGACTTTACAATGAGCAGTTCTTC; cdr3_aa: CASGWGLYNEQFF
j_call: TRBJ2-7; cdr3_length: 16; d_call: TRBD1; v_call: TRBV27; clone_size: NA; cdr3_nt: TGTGCCAGCAGTTTATCGGGACAGACTTACTCCTACGAGCAGTACTTC; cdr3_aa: CASSLSGQTYSYEQYF
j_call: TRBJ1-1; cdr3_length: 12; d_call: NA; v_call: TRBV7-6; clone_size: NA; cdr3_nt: TGTGCCATATTAGGGAGGACCACTGAAGCTTTCTTT; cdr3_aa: CAILGRTTEAFF
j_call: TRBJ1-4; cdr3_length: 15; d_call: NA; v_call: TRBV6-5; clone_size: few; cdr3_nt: TGTGCCAGCAGTTACGAGTTTGCAACTAATGAAAAACTGTTTTTT; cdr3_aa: CASSYEFATNEKLFF
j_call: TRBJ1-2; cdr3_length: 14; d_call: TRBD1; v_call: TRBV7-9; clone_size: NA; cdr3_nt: TGTGCCAACAGCTTCGACAGGGGCCGTAATGGCTACACCTTC; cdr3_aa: CANSFDRGRNGYTF
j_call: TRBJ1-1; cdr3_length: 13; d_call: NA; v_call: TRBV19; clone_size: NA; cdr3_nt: TGTGCCAGTAGTTTGGGACCGCCAACTGAAGCTTTCTTT; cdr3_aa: CASSLGPPTEAFF
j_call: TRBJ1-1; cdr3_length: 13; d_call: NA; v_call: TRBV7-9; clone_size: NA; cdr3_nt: TGTGCCAGCAGCTCTGGCTTAGACACTGAAGCTTTCTTT; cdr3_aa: CASSSGLDTEAFF
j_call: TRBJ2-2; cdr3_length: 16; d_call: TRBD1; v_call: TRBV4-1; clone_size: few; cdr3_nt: TGCGCCAGCAGCCCCCTGGGACAGAGAAACACCGGGGAGCTGTTTTTT; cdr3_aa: CASSPLGQRNTGELFF
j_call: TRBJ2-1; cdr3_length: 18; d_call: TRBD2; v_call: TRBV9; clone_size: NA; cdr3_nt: TGTGCCAGCAGCGTAGGGGCTAGCGGGGGGAGCTCCTACAATGAGCAGTTCTTC; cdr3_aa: CASSVGASGGSSYNEQFF
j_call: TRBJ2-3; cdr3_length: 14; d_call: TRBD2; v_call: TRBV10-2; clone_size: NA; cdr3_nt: TGCGCCAGCACTAGCGGGGCTAGCACAGATACGCAGTATTTT; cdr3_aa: CASTSGASTDTQYF
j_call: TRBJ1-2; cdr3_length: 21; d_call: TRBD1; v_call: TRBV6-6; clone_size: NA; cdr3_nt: TGTGCCAGCAGCATCCCCCCCCCCACACGTGAGGGGGCGGCCGTCTATCGCGGCTACACCTTC; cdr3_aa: CASSIPPPTREGAAVYRGYTF
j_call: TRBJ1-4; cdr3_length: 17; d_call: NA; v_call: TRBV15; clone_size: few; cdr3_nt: TGTGCCACCAGCAGAGATAGCGGATTTGCAACTAATGAAAAACTGTTTTTT; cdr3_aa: CATSRDSGFATNEKLFF
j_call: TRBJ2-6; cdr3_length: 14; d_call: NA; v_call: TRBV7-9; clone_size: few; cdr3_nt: TGTGCCAGCAGCGCTGAAAGCGAGGCCAACGTCCTGACTTTC; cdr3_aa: CASSAESEANVLTF
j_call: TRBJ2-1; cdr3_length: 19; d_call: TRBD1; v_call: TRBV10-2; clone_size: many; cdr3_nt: TGCGCCAGCAGATATACCGGGACAGGTCGCTCGAGCTCCTACAATGAGCAGTTCTTC; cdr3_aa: CASRYTGTGRSSSYNEQFF
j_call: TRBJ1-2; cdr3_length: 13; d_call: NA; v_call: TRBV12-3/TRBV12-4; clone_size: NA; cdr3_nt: TGTGCCAGCAGTTTACCCTCGACAGATGGCTACACCTTC; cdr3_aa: CASSLPSTDGYTF
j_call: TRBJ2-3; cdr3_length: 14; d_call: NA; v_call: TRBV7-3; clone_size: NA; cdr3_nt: TGTGCCAGCAGCTTAAAAATGGGGGAGGATACGCAGTATTTT; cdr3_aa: CASSLKMGEDTQYF
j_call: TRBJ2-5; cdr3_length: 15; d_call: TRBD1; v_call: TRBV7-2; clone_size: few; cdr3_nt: TGTGCCAGCAGCTTTGGGACAGGGGGCAGTGAGACCCAGTACTTC; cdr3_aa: CASSFGTGGSETQYF
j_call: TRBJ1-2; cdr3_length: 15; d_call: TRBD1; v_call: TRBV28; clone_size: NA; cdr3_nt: TGTGCCAGCATTCCTTGGGGACAGGGGTCCTATGGCTACACCTTC; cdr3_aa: CASIPWGQGSYGYTF
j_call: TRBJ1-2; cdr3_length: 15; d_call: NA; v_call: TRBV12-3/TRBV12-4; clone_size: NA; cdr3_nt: TGTGCCAGCAGCCCAGAGGGTGGGGAAAACTATGGCTACACCTTC; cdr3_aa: CASSPEGGENYGYTF
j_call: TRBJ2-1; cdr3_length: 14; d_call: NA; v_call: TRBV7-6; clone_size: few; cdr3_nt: TGTGCCAGCAGCCGCCCCTCACCGGGCAATGAGCAGTTCTTC; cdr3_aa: CASSRPSPGNEQFF
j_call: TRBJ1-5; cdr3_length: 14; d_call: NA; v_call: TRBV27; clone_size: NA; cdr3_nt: TGTGCCAGCAGTGCCACAGGGAAAGCTAGTCCCCAGCATTTT; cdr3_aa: CASSATGKASPQHF
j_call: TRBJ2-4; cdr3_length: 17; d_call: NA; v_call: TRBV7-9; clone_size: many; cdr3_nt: TGTGCCAGCAGCTGGGACGGAGGGGGCCTAGCCAAAAACATTCAGTACTTC; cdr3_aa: CASSWDGGGLAKNIQYF
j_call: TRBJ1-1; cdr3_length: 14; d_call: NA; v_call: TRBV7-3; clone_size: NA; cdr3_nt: TGTGCCAGCAGCTTGACCGGGACGTACCCTGAAGCTTTCTTT; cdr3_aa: CASSLTGTYPEAFF
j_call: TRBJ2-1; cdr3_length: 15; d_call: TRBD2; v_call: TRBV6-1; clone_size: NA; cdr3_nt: TGTGCCAGCAGGAAGGGACTAGCGCTCTACAATGAGCAGTTCTTC; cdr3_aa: CASRKGLALYNEQFF
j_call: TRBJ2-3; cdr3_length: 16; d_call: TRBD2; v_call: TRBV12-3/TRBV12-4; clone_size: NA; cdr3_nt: TGTGCCAGCAGAGGTACTAGCGGGGGAAGCACAGATACGCAGTATTTT; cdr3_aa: CASRGTSGGSTDTQYF
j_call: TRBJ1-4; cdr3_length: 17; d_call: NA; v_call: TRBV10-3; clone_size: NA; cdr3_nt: TGTGCCATCAGTGAGTCGGGGCTTCCCCTTGCGGATGAAAAACTGTTTTTT; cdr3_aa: CAISESGLPLADEKLFF
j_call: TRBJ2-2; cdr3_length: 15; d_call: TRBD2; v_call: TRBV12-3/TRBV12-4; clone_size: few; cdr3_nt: TGTGCCAGTAAGTGGACTAGCGAGAACACCGGGGAGCTGTTTTTT; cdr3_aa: CASKWTSENTGELFF